This section outlines one T cell receptor beta chain sequence together with its context. As yet, its antigen is unknown. Libraries were prepared by immunoSEQ multiplex PCR; TCRdb keeps only in-frame clonotypes and omits some of them. This sample has tens of thousands of clones, with 81% found just once. The data belong to a study of PD-L1 blockade in urothelial cancer. Noted time point: pretreatment peripheral blood. Pretreatment and on-treatment samples were taken, numbering 1 to 8 per patient. General observations from the study: At 3 weeks on treatment, tumor-associated clones expanded more with durable benefit.

Germline V gene lookup returns CDR1 SGHDT and CDR2 YYEEEE. This CDR3 is built from 15 residues. V gave up 4 bases and J gave up 0 bases, with 10 bases separating them. This TCR came from an older man with urothelial cancer. The V and J genes are TRBV5-6 and TRBJ1-4; weak D call: TRBD1 (5 bases). Here the sequenced sample was PBMCs, taken around atezolizumab (anti-PD-L1) treatment. The CDR3 reads CASSLTGATNEKLFF. CDR3 sequence (DNA): TGTGCCAGCAGCCTTACAGGCGCAACTAATGAAAAACTGTTTTTT.